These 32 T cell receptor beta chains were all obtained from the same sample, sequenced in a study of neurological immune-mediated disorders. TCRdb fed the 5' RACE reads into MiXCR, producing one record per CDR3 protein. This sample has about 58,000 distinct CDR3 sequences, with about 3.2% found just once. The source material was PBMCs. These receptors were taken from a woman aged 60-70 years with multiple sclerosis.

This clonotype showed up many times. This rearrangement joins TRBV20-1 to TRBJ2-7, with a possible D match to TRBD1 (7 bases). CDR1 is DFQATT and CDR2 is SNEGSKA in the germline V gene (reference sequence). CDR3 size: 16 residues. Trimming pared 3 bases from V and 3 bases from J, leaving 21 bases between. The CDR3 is CSARTGRGRSFYEQYF. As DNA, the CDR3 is TGCAGTGCTAGGACAGGGCGGGGTCGCTCTTTCTACGAGCAGTACTTC.

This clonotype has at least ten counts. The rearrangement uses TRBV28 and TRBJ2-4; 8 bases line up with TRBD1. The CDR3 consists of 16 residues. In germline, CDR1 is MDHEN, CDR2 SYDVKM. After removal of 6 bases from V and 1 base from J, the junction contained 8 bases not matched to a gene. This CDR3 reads CASRSTGGEAKNIQYF. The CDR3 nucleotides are TGTGCCAGCAGATCCACAGGGGGAGAGGCCAAAAACATTCAGTACTTC.

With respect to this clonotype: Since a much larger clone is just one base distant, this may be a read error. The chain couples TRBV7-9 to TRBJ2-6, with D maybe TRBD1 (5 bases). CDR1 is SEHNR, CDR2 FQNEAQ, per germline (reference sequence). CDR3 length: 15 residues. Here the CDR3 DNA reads TGTGCCAGCAGCTTAGCTTTGGGTGGGGCCAACGTCATGACTTTC. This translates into CASSLALGGANVMTF. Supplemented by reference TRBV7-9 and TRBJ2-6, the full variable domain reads DTGVSQNPRHKITKRGQNVTFRCDPISEHNRLYWYRQTLGQGPEFLTYFQNEAQLEKSRLLSDRFSAERPKGSFSTLEIQRTEQGDSAMYLCASSLALGGANVMTFGAGSRLTVL.

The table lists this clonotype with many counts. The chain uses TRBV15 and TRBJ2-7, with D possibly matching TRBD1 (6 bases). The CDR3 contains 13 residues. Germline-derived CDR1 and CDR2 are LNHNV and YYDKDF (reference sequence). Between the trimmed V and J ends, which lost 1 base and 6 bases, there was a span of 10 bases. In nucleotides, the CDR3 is TGTGCCACCAGCAGAGCGAAAGGGGGCGAGCAGTACTTC. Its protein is CATSRAKGGEQYF.

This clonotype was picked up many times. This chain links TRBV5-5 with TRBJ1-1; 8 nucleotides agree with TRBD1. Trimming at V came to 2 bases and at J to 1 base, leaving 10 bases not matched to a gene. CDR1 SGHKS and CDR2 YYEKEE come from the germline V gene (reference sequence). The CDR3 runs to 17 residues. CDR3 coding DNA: TGTGCCAGCAGCTTTTCGGGTGGACAGGGTTGGAACACTGAAGCTTTCTTT. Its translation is CASSFSGGQGWNTEAFF. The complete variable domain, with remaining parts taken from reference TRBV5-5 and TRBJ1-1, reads DAGVTQSPTHLIKTRGQQVTLRCSPISGHKSVSWYQQVLGQGPQFIFQYYEKEERGRGNFPDRFSARQFPNYSSELNVNALLLGDSALYLCASSFSGGQGWNTEAFFGQGTRLTVV.

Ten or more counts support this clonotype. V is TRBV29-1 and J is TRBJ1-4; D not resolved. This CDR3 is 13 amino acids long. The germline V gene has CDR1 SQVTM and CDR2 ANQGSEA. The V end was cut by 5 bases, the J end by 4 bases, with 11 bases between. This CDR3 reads CSVSRELNEKLFF. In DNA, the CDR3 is TGCAGCGTTTCAAGGGAACTTAATGAAAAACTGTTTTTT.

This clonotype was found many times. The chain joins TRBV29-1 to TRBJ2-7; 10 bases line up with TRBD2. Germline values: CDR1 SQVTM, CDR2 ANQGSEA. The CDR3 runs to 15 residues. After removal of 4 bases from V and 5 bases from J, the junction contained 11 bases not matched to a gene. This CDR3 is CSVATQRLAGDEQYF. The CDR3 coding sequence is TGCAGCGTTGCAACTCAGAGGCTAGCGGGAGACGAGCAGTACTTC.

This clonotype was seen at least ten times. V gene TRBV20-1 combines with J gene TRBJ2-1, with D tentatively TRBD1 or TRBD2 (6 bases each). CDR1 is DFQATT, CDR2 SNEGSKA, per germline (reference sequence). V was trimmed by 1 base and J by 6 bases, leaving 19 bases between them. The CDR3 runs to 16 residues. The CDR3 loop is CSARGSGGAFFNEQFF. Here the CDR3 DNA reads TGCAGTGCTAGAGGTTCCGGGGGCGCATTTTTCAATGAGCAGTTCTTC.

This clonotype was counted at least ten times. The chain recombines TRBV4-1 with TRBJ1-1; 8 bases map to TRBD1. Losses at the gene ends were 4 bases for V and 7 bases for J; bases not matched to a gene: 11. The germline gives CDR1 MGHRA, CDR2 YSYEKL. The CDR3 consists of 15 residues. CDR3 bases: TGCGCCAGCAGCCGAGCCCGACAGGGGTTCGGTGAAGCTTTCTTT. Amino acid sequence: CASSRARQGFGEAFF.

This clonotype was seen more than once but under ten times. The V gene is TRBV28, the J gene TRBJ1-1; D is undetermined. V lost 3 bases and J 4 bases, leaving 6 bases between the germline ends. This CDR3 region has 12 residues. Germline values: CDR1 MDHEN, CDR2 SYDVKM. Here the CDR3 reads CASSFAFTEAFF. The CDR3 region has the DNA TGTGCCAGCAGTTTTGCGTTCACTGAAGCTTTCTTT.

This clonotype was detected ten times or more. The CDR3: CSAKTSTDTQYF. CDR3 coding DNA: TGCAGTGCAAAGACTAGCACAGATACGCAGTATTTT. The chain is built from TRBV20-1 and TRBJ2-3; D is unclear. Trimming cost V 6 bases and J 0 bases, with 7 bases left between them. Germline CDR1 and CDR2: DFQATT and SNEGSKA (reference sequence). The CDR3 extends over 12 amino acids.

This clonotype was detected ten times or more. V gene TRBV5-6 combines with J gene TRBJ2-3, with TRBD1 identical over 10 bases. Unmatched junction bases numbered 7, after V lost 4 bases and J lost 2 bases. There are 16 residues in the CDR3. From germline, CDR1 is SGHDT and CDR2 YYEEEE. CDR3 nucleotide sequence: TGTGCCAGCAGCATTGACAGGGGGCGAGACACAGATACGCAGTATTTT. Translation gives CASSIDRGRDTDTQYF.

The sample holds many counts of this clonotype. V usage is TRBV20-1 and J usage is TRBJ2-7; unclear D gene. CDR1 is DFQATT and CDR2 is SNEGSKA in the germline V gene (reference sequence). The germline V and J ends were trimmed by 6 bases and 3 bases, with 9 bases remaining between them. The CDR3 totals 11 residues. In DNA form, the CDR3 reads TGCAGTGCAAGATACTTCTACGAGCAGTACTTC. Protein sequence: CSARYFYEQYF.

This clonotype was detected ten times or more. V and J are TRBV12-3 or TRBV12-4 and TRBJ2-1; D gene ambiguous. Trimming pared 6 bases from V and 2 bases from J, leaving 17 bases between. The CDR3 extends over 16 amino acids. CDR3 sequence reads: CASSPEGAKPYNEQFF. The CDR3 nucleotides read TGTGCCAGCAGCCCGGAAGGAGCGAAGCCCTACAATGAGCAGTTCTTC.

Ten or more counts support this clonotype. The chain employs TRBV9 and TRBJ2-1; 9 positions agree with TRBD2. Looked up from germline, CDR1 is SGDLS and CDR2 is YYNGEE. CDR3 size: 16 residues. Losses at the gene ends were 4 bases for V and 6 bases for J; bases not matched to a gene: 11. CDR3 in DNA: TGTGCCAGCAGCCCATCCCTGGGGCGGGGGGGCAATGAGCAGTTCTTC. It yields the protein CASSPSLGRGGNEQFF. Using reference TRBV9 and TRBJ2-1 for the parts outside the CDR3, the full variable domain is DSGVTQTPKHLITATGQRVTLRCSPRSGDLSVYWYQQSLDQGLQFLIQYYNGEERAKGNILERFSAQQFPDLHSELNLSSLELGDSALYFCASSPSLGRGGNEQFFGPGTRLTVL.

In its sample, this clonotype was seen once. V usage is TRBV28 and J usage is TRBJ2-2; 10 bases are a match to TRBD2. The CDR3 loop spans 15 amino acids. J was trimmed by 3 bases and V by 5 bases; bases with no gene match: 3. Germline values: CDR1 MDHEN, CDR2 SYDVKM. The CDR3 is CASSVAGGYTGELFF. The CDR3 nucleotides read TGTGCCAGCAGTGTAGCGGGAGGTTACACCGGGGAGCTGTTTTTT.

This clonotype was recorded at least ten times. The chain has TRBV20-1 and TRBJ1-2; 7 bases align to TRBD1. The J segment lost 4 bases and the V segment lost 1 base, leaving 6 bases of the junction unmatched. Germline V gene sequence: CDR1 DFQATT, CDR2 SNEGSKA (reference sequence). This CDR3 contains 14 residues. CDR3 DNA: TGCAGTGCTAGAGCTGGACAGGCCAGCTATGGCTACACCTTC. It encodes CSARAGQASYGYTF.

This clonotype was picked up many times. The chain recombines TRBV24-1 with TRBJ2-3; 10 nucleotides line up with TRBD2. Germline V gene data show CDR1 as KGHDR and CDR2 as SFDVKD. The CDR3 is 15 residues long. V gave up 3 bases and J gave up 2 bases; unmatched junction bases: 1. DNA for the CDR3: TGTGCCACCAGTGATCTAGCGGGAGACACAGATACGCAGTATTTT. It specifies CATSDLAGDTDTQYF.

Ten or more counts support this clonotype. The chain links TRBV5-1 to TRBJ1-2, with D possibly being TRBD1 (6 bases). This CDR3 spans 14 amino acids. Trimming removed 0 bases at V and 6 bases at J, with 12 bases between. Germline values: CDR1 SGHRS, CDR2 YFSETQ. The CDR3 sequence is CASSLAGQGNGYTF. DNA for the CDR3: TGCGCCAGCAGCTTGGCCGGTCAGGGGAATGGCTACACCTTC.

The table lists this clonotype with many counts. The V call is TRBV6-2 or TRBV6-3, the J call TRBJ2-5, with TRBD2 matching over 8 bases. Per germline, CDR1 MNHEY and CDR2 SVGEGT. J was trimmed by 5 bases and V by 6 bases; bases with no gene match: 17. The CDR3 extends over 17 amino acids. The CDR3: CASSSLVGRDGRETQYF. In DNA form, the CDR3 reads TGTGCCAGCAGCTCTTTGGTCGGGAGGGACGGTAGGGAGACCCAGTACTTC.

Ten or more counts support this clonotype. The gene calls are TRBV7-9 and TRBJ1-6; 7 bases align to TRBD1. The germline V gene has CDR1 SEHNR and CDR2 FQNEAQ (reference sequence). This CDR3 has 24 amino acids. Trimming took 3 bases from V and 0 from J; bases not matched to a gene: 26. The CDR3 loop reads CASSFTLLRETGLGTSSYNSPLHF. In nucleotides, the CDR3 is TGTGCCAGCAGCTTTACCCTACTCCGAGAGACAGGGCTCGGGACGAGCTCCTATAATTCACCCCTCCACTTT. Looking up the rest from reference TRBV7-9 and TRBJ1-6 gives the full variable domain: DTGVSQNPRHKITKRGQNVTFRCDPISEHNRLYWYRQTLGQGPEFLTYFQNEAQLEKSRLLSDRFSAERPKGSFSTLEIQRTEQGDSAMYLCASSFTLLRETGLGTSSYNSPLHFGNGTRLTVT.

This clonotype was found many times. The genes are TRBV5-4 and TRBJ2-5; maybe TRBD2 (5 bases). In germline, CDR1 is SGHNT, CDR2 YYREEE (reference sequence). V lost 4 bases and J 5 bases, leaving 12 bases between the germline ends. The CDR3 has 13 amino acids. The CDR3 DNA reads TGTGCCAGCAGCCCGGGAAAGTGGGAGACCCAGTACTTC. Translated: CASSPGKWETQYF.

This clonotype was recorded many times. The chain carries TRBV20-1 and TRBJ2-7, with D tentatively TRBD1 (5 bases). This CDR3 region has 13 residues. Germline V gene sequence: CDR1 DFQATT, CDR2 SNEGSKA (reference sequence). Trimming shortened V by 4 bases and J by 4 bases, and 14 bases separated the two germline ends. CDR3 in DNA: TGCAGTGCTACAGGGTTTAACAAGTACGAGCAGTACTTC. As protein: CSATGFNKYEQYF.

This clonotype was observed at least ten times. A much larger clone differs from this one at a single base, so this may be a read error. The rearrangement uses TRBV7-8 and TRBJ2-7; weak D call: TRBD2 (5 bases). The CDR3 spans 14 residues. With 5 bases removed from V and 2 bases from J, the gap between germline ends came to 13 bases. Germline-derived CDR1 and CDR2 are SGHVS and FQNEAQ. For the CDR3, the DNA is TGTGCCAGCAGCCAAACTAGAACGCCCTACGAGCAGTACTTC. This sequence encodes CASSQTRTPYEQYF.

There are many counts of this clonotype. The CDR3 sequence: CSAPIRGGNSPLHF. CDR3 sequence (DNA): TGCAGTGCCCCGATCCGTGGGGGGAATTCACCCCTCCACTTT. V gene TRBV20-1 combines with J gene TRBJ1-6; a possible D gene is TRBD1 (5 bases). Trimming shortened V by 6 bases and J by 7 bases, and 16 bases separated the two germline ends. Germline V gene sequence: CDR1 DFQATT, CDR2 SNEGSKA (reference sequence). The CDR3 loop spans 14 amino acids.

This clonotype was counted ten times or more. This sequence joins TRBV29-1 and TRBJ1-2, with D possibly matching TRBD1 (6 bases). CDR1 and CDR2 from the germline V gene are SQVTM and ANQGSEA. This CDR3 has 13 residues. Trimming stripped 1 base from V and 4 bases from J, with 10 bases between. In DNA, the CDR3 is TGCAGCGTTGAAGGTGCGACAGGCTATGGCTACACCTTC. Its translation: CSVEGATGYGYTF.

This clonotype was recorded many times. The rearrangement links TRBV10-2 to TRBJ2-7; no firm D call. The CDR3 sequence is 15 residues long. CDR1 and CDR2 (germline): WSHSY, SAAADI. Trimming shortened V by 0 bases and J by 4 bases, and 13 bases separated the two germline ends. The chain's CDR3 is CASSESYNAQYEQYF. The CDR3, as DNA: TGCGCCAGCAGTGAGTCGTACAACGCCCAATACGAGCAGTACTTC.

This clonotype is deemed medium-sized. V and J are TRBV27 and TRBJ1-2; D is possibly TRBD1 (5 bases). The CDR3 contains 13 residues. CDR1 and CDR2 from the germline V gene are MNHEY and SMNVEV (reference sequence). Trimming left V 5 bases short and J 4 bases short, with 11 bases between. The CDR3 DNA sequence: TGTGCCAGCAGTGGGGGAATAGGCTATGGCTACACCTTC. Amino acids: CASSGGIGYGYTF.

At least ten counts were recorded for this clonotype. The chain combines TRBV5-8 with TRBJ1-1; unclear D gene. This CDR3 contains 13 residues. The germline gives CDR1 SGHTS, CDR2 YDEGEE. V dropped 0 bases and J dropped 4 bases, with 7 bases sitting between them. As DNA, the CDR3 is TGTGCCAGCAGCTTGGTTGCAGTCACTGAAGCTTTCTTT. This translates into CASSLVAVTEAFF. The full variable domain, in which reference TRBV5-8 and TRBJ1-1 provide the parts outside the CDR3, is EAGVTQSPTHLIKTRGQQATLRCSPISGHTSVYWYQQALGLGLQFLLWYDEGEERNRGNFPPRFSGRQFPNYSSELNVNALELEDSALYLCASSLVAVTEAFFGQGTRLTVV.

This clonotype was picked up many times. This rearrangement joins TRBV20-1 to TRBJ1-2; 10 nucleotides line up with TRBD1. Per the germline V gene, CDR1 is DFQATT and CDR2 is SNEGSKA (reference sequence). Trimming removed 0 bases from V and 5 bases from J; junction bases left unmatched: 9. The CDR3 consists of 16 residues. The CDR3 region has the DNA TGCAGTGCTAGAGATATGGGACAGGGGCCTCTTTATGGCTACACCTTC. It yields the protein CSARDMGQGPLYGYTF.

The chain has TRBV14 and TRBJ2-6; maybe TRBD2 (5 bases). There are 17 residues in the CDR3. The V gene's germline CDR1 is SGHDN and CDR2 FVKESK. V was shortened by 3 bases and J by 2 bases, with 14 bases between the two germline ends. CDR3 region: CASSQEVPGAGANVLTF. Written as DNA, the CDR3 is TGTGCCAGCAGCCAGGAGGTACCCGGGGCTGGGGCCAACGTCCTGACTTTC.

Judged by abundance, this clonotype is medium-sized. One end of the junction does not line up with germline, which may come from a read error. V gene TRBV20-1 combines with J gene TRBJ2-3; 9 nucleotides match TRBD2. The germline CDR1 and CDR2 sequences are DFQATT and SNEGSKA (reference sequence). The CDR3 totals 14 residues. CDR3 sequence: CSAGEREASDTQYF. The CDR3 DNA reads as TGCAGTGCTGGAGAGCGGGAGGCCTCCGATACGCAGTATTTT.